The 15 T cell receptor beta chains in this list originate from one sample, sequenced in a study of blood T cell repertoires in COVID-19. The method was immunoSEQ multiplex PCR; TCRdb's version includes in-frame clones alone and lacks a portion of them. The sample has tens of thousands of clones, around 82% seen once. Sample: peripheral blood. The receptor set was obtained from a human donor in a cohort sampled during active COVID-19.

CDR3 in DNA: TGTGCCAGCAGCTTAGAAGCCGCGCGGGGGTTAGAGCAGTACTTC. It codes for CASSLEAARGLEQYF. The gene calls are TRBV7-8 and TRBJ2-7, with 7 positions matching TRBD2. The CDR3 is made up of 15 amino acids. CDR1 is SGHVS and CDR2 is FQNEAQ in the germline V gene. With V trimmed by 1 base and J by 7 bases, 10 bases remained unmatched.

The J gene is TRBJ2-1, the V gene TRBV18; 10 nucleotides align to TRBD2. The junction had 2 bases not matched to a gene; V was cut back by 1 base and J by 8 bases. The V gene's germline CDR1 is KGHSH and CDR2 LQKENI. This CDR3 comprises 14 residues. The CDR3 sequence is CASSPLAGGDEQFF. The CDR3 region has the DNA TGTGCCAGCTCACCACTAGCGGGGGGCGATGAGCAGTTCTTC.

This clone came up a few times. The rearrangement uses TRBV7-9 and TRBJ2-7, with 7 positions matching TRBD1. The J segment lost 0 bases and the V segment lost 5 bases, leaving 10 bases of the junction unmatched. In germline, CDR1 is SEHNR, CDR2 FQNEAQ (reference sequence). This CDR3 is built from 16 residues. DNA of the CDR3: TGTGCCAGCAGCCCGAGTGGGACAGCGAGCTCCTACGAGCAGTACTTC. Protein sequence: CASSPSGTASSYEQYF.

This clone was seen a single time. The gene calls are TRBV3-1 (or the pseudogene TRBV3-2) and TRBJ2-1; TRBD2 agrees at 15 bases. The CDR3 covers 17 residues. Germline assignment: CDR1 LGHDT and CDR2 YNNKEL (reference sequence). V trimming: 1 base; J trimming: 9 bases; junction bases outside the gene matches: 7. The CDR3 region has the DNA TGTGCCAGCAGCCAAGGTTGGGGACTAGCGGGGGGCGGTGAGCAGTTCTTC. Its protein product is CASSQGWGLAGGGEQFF.

This chain links TRBV9 with TRBJ2-7, with 8 bases identical to TRBD2. Germline V gene lookup returns CDR1 SGDLS and CDR2 YYNGEE. This CDR3 is 12 amino acids long. Trimming at V came to 9 bases and at J to 5 bases, leaving 7 bases not matched to a gene. CDR3 sequence (DNA): TGTGCCACCTCGGGGGGGGGCCACGAGCAGTACTTC. As protein: CATSGGGHEQYF.

The chain has TRBV29-1 and TRBJ2-5, with 12 bases that match TRBD2. The V and J ends lost 4 bases and 2 bases, in that order; junction bases with no gene match: 5. This CDR3 has 15 residues. Germline V CDR1 and CDR2: SQVTM, ANQGSEA. CDR3 sequence: CSVAPGTSGQETQYF. The CDR3 nucleotides are TGCAGCGTTGCCCCCGGGACTAGCGGGCAAGAGACCCAGTACTTC.

In its sample, this clone was seen a few times. This sequence joins TRBV4-1 and TRBJ1-5, with a weak D call TRBD1 (6 bases). Germline CDR1 reads MGHRA; CDR2 reads YSYEKL. V shed 2 bases and J shed 0 bases, with 8 bases lying between them. The CDR3 covers 15 residues. Written as DNA, the CDR3 is TGCGCCAGCAGCCAACGACAGGCTAGCAATCAGCCCCAGCATTTT. This translates into CASSQRQASNQPQHF.

This clone was found once. The CDR3 coding sequence is TGTGCCAGCAGTCCCCGAGGAGGGGAAGGCTACTACGAGCAGTACTTC. Amino acids: CASSPRGGEGYYEQYF. V and J are TRBV5-6 and TRBJ2-7; D is perhaps TRBD2 (6 bases). CDR1 and CDR2 from the germline V gene are SGHDT and YYEEEE. With 5 bases removed from V and 3 bases from J, the gap between germline ends came to 21 bases. The CDR3 loop spans 16 amino acids.

This chain joins TRBV5-1 and TRBJ2-3; 7 nucleotides agree with TRBD1. Unmatched junction bases numbered 6, after V lost 3 bases and J lost 5 bases. The germline V gene encodes CDR1 SGHRS and CDR2 YFSETQ. The CDR3 contains 14 residues. This CDR3 reads CASSWGTAGDTQYF. The CDR3, as DNA: TGCGCCAGCAGCTGGGGGACAGCTGGAGATACGCAGTATTTT.

V and J are TRBV9 and TRBJ2-1; 11 positions match TRBD2. From germline, CDR1 is SGDLS and CDR2 YYNGEE. V shed 4 bases, J shed 7 bases, and the junction held 1 base outside the gene matches. The CDR3 is 13 amino acids. CDR3 sequence: CASSLAGGNEQFF. DNA of the CDR3: TGTGCCAGCAGCCTAGCGGGGGGAAATGAGCAGTTCTTC.

This chain links TRBV19 with TRBJ2-3, with TRBD1 matching 7 bases. This CDR3 contains 15 residues. Germline V gene lookup returns CDR1 LNHDA and CDR2 SQIVND (reference sequence). V gave up 2 bases and J gave up 1 base; unmatched junction bases: 3. CDR3 sequence: CASSIPGQGTDTQYF. For the CDR3, the DNA is TGTGCCAGTAGTATACCAGGACAGGGCACAGATACGCAGTATTTT.

This clone was picked up a small number of times. The CDR3 DNA follows: TGTGCCAGCAGCCGACAGGGGGCCAACACCGGGGAGCTGTTTTTT. This gives the protein CASSRQGANTGELFF. This rearrangement joins TRBV11-2 to TRBJ2-2, with TRBD1 matching over 10 bases. There are 15 residues in the CDR3. The germline gives CDR1 SGHAT, CDR2 FQNNGV. J was trimmed by 2 bases and V by 5 bases; bases with no gene match: 2. The whole variable domain, remainder taken from reference TRBV11-2 and TRBJ2-2, is EAGVAQSPRYKIIEKRQSVAFWCNPISGHATLYWYQQILGQGPKLLIQFQNNGVVDDSQLPKDRFSAERLKGVDSTLKIQPAKLEDSAVYLCASSRQGANTGELFFGEGSRLTVL.

The chain is built from TRBV24-1 and TRBJ1-5; D is possibly TRBD1 (5 bases). In germline, CDR1 is KGHDR, CDR2 SFDVKD. This CDR3 region has 14 residues. Trimming took 4 bases from V and 4 from J, leaving 10 bases between them. The CDR3 region has the DNA TGTGCCACCAGTGAGGGGACTTCAAATCAGCCCCAGCATTTT. It translates to CATSEGTSNQPQHF.

The CDR3 is CASSLWTGADTQYF. For the CDR3, the DNA is TGTGCCAGCAGCTTATGGACAGGGGCCGATACGCAGTATTTT. The chain carries TRBV7-3 and TRBJ2-3, with 9 bases identical to TRBD1. Trimming at V came to 2 bases and at J to 6 bases, leaving 3 bases not matched to a gene. The CDR3 has 14 amino acids. Per germline, CDR1 SGHTA and CDR2 FQGTGA.

This chain joins TRBV6-5 and TRBJ1-3, with D possibly TRBD1 on 6 matching bases. Deletions cut 6 bases from V and 0 bases from J, with 12 bases between. The length of the CDR3 is 15 residues. Germline assignment: CDR1 MNHEY and CDR2 SVGAGI. CDR3 protein: CASSLGHYSGNTIYF. The CDR3 DNA sequence: TGTGCCAGCAGCTTGGGACACTACTCTGGAAACACCATATATTTT.